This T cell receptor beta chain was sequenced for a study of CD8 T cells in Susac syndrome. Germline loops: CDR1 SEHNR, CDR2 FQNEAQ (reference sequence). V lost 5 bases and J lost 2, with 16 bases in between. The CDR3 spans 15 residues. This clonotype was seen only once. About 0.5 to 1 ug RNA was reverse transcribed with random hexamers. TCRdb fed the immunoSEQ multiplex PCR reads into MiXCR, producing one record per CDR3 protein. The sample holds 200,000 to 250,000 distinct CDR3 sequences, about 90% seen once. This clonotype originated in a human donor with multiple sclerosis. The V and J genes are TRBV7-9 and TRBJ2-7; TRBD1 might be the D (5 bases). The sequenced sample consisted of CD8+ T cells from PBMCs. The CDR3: CASSGQLGRAYEQYF. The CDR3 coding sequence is TGTGCCAGCAGCGGACAACTCGGCAGGGCCTACGAGCAGTACTTC.